These T cell receptor beta chains were read from a single sample in a study of blood T cells in healthy people across ages. TCRdb re-derived calls from the 5' RACE reads in MiXCR, one entry per CDR3 protein. The data show 540,000 or so distinct CDR3 sequences, with around 50% seen just once and just under 25% held by the top ten. The source material was blood. These receptors came from a man at least 80 years old in good health. Both conserved end residues are part of each CDR3. D genes are given only for firm matches. Rows may omit the clone size; those that give it use once, few, many or a size class.

>NA|TRBV4-3|NA|TRBJ2-3
CASSQQDTQYF
TGCGCCAGCAGCCAACAAGATACGCAGTATTTT
>NA|TRBV6-2/TRBV6-3|NA|TRBJ1-6
CAGSRDRRSSYNSPLHF
TGTGCCGGGAGTCGCGACAGGAGGAGCTCCTATAATTCACCCCTCCACTTT
>NA|TRBV7-6|few|TRBJ2-3
CASSLREIGTDTQYF
TGTGCCAGCAGCCTTAGAGAAATTGGGACAGATACGCAGTATTTT
>TRBD2|TRBV20-1|NA|TRBJ2-5
CSAWGLAGGIEQYF
TGCAGTGCCTGGGGACTAGCGGGGGGTATTGAGCAGTACTTC
>NA|TRBV6-7|NA|TRBJ2-2
CASSYSSPELFF
TGTGCCAGCAGTTACTCTAGTCCGGAGCTGTTTTTT
>NA|TRBV25-1|few|TRBJ2-3
CASSENTASTDTQYF
TGTGCCAGCAGTGAGAACACAGCTAGCACAGATACGCAGTATTTT
>NA|TRBV2|NA|TRBJ2-7
CAGHRTEAQYF
TGTGCCGGCCACAGGACCGAGGCCCAGTACTTC
>NA|TRBV12-3/TRBV12-4|few|TRBJ1-5
CASSAQPGEPQHF
TGTGCCAGCAGTGCACAGCCTGGGGAGCCCCAGCATTTT
>TRBD1|TRBV3-1|NA|TRBJ2-7
CASSMRTGSEQYF
TGTGCCAGCAGCATGCGGACAGGGAGCGAGCAGTACTTC
>NA|TRBV10-1|NA|TRBJ2-5
CASSESASQETQYF
TGCGCCAGCAGTGAGTCGGCCAGTCAAGAGACCCAGTACTTC
>NA|TRBV4-2|NA|TRBJ2-2
CASSQGRGNGELFF
TGTGCCAGCAGCCAAGGGAGGGGGAACGGGGAGCTGTTTTTT
>TRBD1|TRBV7-9|NA|TRBJ1-4
CASSFTGGEGEKLFF
TGTGCCAGCAGCTTTACAGGGGGCGAAGGGGAAAAACTGTTTTTT
>TRBD1|TRBV12-3/TRBV12-4|NA|TRBJ2-1
CASSYRGGENEQFF
TGTGCCAGCAGTTACAGGGGTGGCGAAAATGAGCAGTTCTTC
>TRBD2|TRBV6-6|many|TRBJ2-4
CASRYSSGSKNIQYF
TGTGCCAGCAGATACTCGAGCGGGAGTAAAAACATTCAGTACTTC
>NA|TRBV20-1|NA|TRBJ1-6
CSAEDRALNSPLHF
TGCAGTGCCGAGGACAGAGCCCTTAATTCACCCCTCCACTTT
>TRBD1|TRBV20-1|NA|TRBJ1-5
CSARSGQGNQPQHF
TGCAGTGCTAGATCGGGACAGGGAAATCAGCCCCAGCATTTT
>NA|TRBV12-3/TRBV12-4|NA|TRBJ1-2
CASSLSAWGGYGYTF
TGTGCCAGCAGTTTATCGGCCTGGGGGGGCTATGGCTACACCTTC
>TRBD1|TRBV7-2|NA|TRBJ1-4
CASSLGDRLNEKLFF
TGTGCCAGCAGCTTAGGGGACAGACTGAATGAAAAACTGTTTTTT
>TRBD1|TRBV5-1|NA|TRBJ1-2
CASSSDRGGGYTF
TGCGCCAGCAGCTCGGACAGGGGAGGTGGCTACACCTTC
>TRBD1|TRBV5-1|NA|TRBJ2-5
CASSEEGRGPEAQYF
TGCGCCAGCAGCGAAGAAGGCAGGGGGCCAGAGGCCCAGTACTTC
>TRBD2|TRBV5-1|NA|TRBJ2-6
CASSLIAGPAGGANVLTF
TGCGCCAGCAGCTTAATAGCGGGACCAGCGGGGGGGGCCAACGTCCTGACTTTC
>TRBD2|TRBV7-9|few|TRBJ2-3
CASSFEAGANTDTQYF
TGTGCCAGCAGCTTTGAAGCGGGGGCGAACACAGATACGCAGTATTTT
>TRBD2|TRBV20-1|NA|TRBJ2-5
CSASQLAGGRLTQYF
TGCAGTGCTAGCCAACTAGCGGGGGGGCGTTTGACCCAGTACTTC
>TRBD2|TRBV20-1|NA|TRBJ2-1
CSASQGTRLYNEQFF
TGCAGTGCCAGCCAGGGGACTAGGCTTTACAATGAGCAGTTCTTC
>NA|TRBV12-3/TRBV12-4|few|TRBJ2-1
CASGQLRGVNEQFF
TGTGCCAGCGGCCAGCTAAGGGGGGTCAATGAGCAGTTCTTC
>NA|TRBV6-6|few|TRBJ2-7
CASSYRRANSYEQYF
TGTGCCAGCAGTTACAGGCGGGCCAACTCCTACGAGCAGTACTTC
>TRBD1|TRBV7-3|NA|TRBJ2-2
CASGTGLSGELFF
TGTGCCAGCGGGACAGGGTTATCCGGGGAGCTGTTTTTT